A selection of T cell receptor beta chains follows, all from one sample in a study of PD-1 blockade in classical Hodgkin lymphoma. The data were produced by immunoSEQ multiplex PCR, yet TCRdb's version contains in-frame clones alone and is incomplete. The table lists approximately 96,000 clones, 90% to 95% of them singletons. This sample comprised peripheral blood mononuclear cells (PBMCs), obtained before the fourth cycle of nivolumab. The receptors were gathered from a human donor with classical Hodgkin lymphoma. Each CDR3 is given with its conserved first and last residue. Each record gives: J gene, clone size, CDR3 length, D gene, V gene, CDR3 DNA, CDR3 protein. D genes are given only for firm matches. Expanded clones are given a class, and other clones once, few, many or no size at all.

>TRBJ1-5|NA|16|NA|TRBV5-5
TGTGCCAGCAGCTTATGGGCGGACCCCCGAAATCAGCCCCAGCATTTT
CASSLWADPRNQPQHF
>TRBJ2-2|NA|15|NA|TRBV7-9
TGTGCCAGCAGCCCCGGACAGTACAACACCGGGGAGCTGTTTTTT
CASSPGQYNTGELFF
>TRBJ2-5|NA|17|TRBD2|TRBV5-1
TGCGCCAGCAGCTTGGCCGTTGGGGGACTACCACAAGAGACCCAGTACTTC
CASSLAVGGLPQETQYF
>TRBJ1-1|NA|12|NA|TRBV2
TGTGCCATCTTAACTCGGGGCACTGAAGCTTTCTTT
CAILTRGTEAFF
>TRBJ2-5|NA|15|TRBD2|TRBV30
TGTGCCTGGAGCCAGACTAGCGGGAGGTGGGAGACCCAGTACTTC
CAWSQTSGRWETQYF
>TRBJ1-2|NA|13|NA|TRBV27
TGTGCCAGCAGTTCCCTCAGGTACTATGGCTACACCTTC
CASSSLRYYGYTF
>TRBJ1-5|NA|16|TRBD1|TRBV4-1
TGCGCCAGCAGCCAAGCGACAGGGGTAAGCAATCAGCCCCAGCATTTT
CASSQATGVSNQPQHF
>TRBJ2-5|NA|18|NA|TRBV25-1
TGTGCCAGCAGTGAAAGTCTGGCAGGCTTAAAGTTCGGAGAGACCCAGTACTTC
CASSESLAGLKFGETQYF
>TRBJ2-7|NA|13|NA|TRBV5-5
TGTGCCAGCAGCTTGCCCCACTCCTACGAGCAGTACTTC
CASSLPHSYEQYF
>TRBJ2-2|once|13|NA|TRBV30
TGTGCCTGGGGGGCCCTCTTCACCGGGGAGCTGTTTTTT
CAWGALFTGELFF
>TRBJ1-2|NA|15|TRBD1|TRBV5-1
TGCGCCAGCAGCAAGGGTGACAGGGACTCGGGAGGCTACACCTTC
CASSKGDRDSGGYTF